Presented here are 22 T cell receptor beta chains from one specimen sequenced in a study of blood T cell repertoires in COVID-19. TCRdb's table, derived via immunoSEQ multiplex PCR, lists solely in-frame clones and lacks some. The sample consists of 140,000 to 150,000 clones, about four fifths of them appearing once. The specimen was peripheral blood. The receptors stem from a human donor with acute or convalescent COVID-19. The donor label of this sample is uncertain.

This clone was counted a single time. The chain is built from TRBV6-4 and TRBJ1-5; weak D call: TRBD1 (6 bases). The CDR3 loop spans 13 amino acids. Trimming removed 8 bases from V and 7 bases from J, with 15 bases in between. Germline V CDR1 and CDR2: MRHNA, SNTAGT. CDR3 protein: CASARGAGQPQHF. Written as DNA, the CDR3 is TGTGCCAGCGCCCGGGGGGCAGGGCAGCCCCAGCATTTT.

V is TRBV24-1 and J is TRBJ2-3; a possible D gene is TRBD1 (6 bases). This CDR3 comprises 16 residues. V dropped 4 bases and J dropped 0 bases, with 13 bases sitting between them. The V gene's germline CDR1 is KGHDR and CDR2 SFDVKD. The chain's CDR3 is CATSEGRDRSTDTQYF. The CDR3 nucleotides are TGTGCCACCAGTGAGGGACGTGACAGGAGCACAGATACGCAGTATTTT.

CDR3 in amino acids: CASSLGEGRFTEAFF. CDR3 in DNA: TGTGCCAGCAGCTTAGGAGAGGGAAGGTTCACTGAAGCTTTCTTT. The chain joins TRBV7-6 to TRBJ1-1; no clear D gene. CDR1 SGHVS and CDR2 FNYEAQ come from the germline V gene. The CDR3 has 15 residues. V lost 1 base to trimming and J lost 4 bases, with 13 bases between them.

The rearrangement links TRBV2 to TRBJ1-6; a weak D match, TRBD1 (6 bases). Germline loops: CDR1 SNHLY, CDR2 FYNNEI. V was shortened by 7 bases and J by 0 bases, with 25 bases between the two germline ends. This CDR3 comprises 20 residues. The chain's CDR3 is CASTEAWQGIPGSYNSPLHF. The DNA of the CDR3 is TGTGCCAGCACTGAGGCGTGGCAGGGGATACCCGGCTCCTATAATTCACCCCTCCACTTT.

This chain links TRBV10-2 with TRBJ1-5; D not resolved. Looked up from germline, CDR1 is WSHSY and CDR2 is SAAADI. The CDR3 length is 14 residues. The V end lost 4 bases, the J end lost 0 bases, and 7 bases lay between the germline ends. CDR3 bases: TGCGCCAGCAGTGCACAGCTTAGCAATCAGCCCCAGCATTTT. Translation gives CASSAQLSNQPQHF.

The chain combines TRBV6-2 or TRBV6-3 with TRBJ1-5; D is unresolved. V was pared by 2 bases and J by 11 bases, with 10 bases between. CDR3 size: 12 residues. CDR1 is MNHEY, CDR2 SVGEGT, per germline. CDR3 in DNA: TGTGCCAGCAGTTACCCCTCTTCGTCCCAGCATTTT. It codes for CASSYPSSSQHF.

The V gene is TRBV6-4, the J gene TRBJ2-2; the match to TRBD2 covers 12 bases. This CDR3 comprises 17 residues. After removal of 5 bases from V and 0 bases from J, the junction contained 4 bases not matched to a gene. Per the germline V gene, CDR1 is MRHNA and CDR2 is SNTAGT. Here the CDR3 reads CASSKGLAGTNTGELFF. As DNA, the CDR3 is TGTGCCAGCAGTAAAGGACTAGCGGGGACGAACACCGGGGAGCTGTTTTTT.

The chain joins TRBV9 to TRBJ2-2; 11 nucleotides agree with TRBD1. Per germline, CDR1 SGDLS and CDR2 YYNGEE. The trim removed 4 bases at V and 1 base at J, leaving 6 bases unmatched. This CDR3 has 17 residues. CDR3 protein: CASSPYGTGGNTGELFF. CDR3 nucleotides: TGTGCCAGCAGCCCGTACGGGACAGGGGGGAACACCGGGGAGCTGTTTTTT.

This chain links TRBV19 with TRBJ1-6; no firm D call. The V and J ends lost 4 bases and 7 bases respectively, with 20 bases between them. Germline V gene lookup returns CDR1 LNHDA and CDR2 SQIVND (reference sequence). The CDR3 is 17 amino acids. The chain's CDR3 is CASSTHPSARKNSPLHF. DNA for the CDR3: TGTGCCAGTAGTACTCACCCCTCAGCGAGGAAGAATTCACCCCTCCACTTT.

V and J are TRBV7-2 and TRBJ2-3, with 7 nucleotides matching TRBD1. The CDR3 is made up of 15 amino acids. Germline V CDR1 and CDR2: SGHTA, FQGNSA. V was clipped by 6 bases and J by 2 bases; unmatched bases: 8. As DNA, the CDR3 is TGTGCCAGCAGACGACAGGGCCGCAACACAGATACGCAGTATTTT. It yields the protein CASRRQGRNTDTQYF.

The chain is built from TRBV7-2 and TRBJ1-2; no clear D. CDR3 size: 10 residues. CDR1 and CDR2 (germline): SGHTA, FQGNSA. Here the CDR3 DNA reads TGTGTCACACAGTCCTATGGCTACACCTTC. Translation: CVTQSYGYTF.

This chain uses TRBV11-2 with TRBJ1-2; tentatively, D is TRBD1 (6 bases). V lost 5 bases to trimming and J lost 7 bases, with 14 bases between them. CDR1 SGHAT and CDR2 FQNNGV come from the germline V gene. The CDR3 is 13 amino acids. CDR3 region: CASSRRGAGGYTF. For the CDR3, the DNA is TGTGCCAGCAGCCGTCGGGGGGCGGGTGGCTACACCTTC.

The V call is TRBV9, the J call TRBJ2-3, with D possibly matching TRBD1 (6 bases). Germline V CDR1 and CDR2: SGDLS, YYNGEE. V lost 1 base and J 3 bases, leaving 9 bases between the germline ends. This CDR3 has 14 residues. The CDR3, as DNA: TGTGCCAGCAGCGTAAAAACAGGGACAGATACGCAGTATTTT. Encoded protein: CASSVKTGTDTQYF.

V and J are TRBV11-1 and TRBJ2-5; the D is unclear. CDR1 is SGHAT, CDR2 FQDESV, per germline (reference sequence). This CDR3 spans 12 amino acids. With 5 bases removed from V and 1 base from J, the gap between germline ends came to 5 bases. The CDR3 protein is CASSQSQETQYF. CDR3 coding DNA: TGTGCCAGCAGCCAGTCCCAAGAGACCCAGTACTTC. Filled out from reference TRBV11-1 and TRBJ2-5, the complete variable domain reads EAEVAQSPRYKITEKSQAVAFWCDPISGHATLYWYRQILGQGPELLVQFQDESVVDDSQLPKDRFSAERLKGVDSTLKIQPAELGDSAMYLCASSQSQETQYFGPGTRLLVL.

The chain couples TRBV7-2 to TRBJ2-7, with D maybe TRBD1 (6 bases). Trimming took 1 base from V and 4 from J, leaving 11 bases between them. Germline V gene data show CDR1 as SGHTA and CDR2 as FQGNSA. The CDR3 is 14 residues long. CDR3 DNA sequence: TGTGCCAGCAGCTTAGACAGGGTGGGATACGAGCAGTACTTC. It codes for CASSLDRVGYEQYF.

In its sample, this clone was seen a few times. The chain couples TRBV10-2 to TRBJ1-1, with 12 positions matching TRBD1. Germline V gene sequence: CDR1 WSHSY, CDR2 SAAADI. With V trimmed by 7 bases and J by 1 base, 7 bases remained unmatched. The CDR3 loop spans 16 amino acids. CDR3 sequence reads: CASMKPGQGANTEAFF. The DNA of the CDR3 is TGCGCCAGCATGAAACCGGGACAGGGGGCGAACACTGAAGCTTTCTTT.

The V and J genes are TRBV3-1 (or the pseudogene TRBV3-2) and TRBJ2-5; TRBD2 aligns across 13 bases. Per germline, CDR1 LGHDT and CDR2 YNNKEL (reference sequence). This CDR3 region has 15 residues. J was trimmed by 1 base and V by 8 bases; bases with no gene match: 4. Written as DNA, the CDR3 is TGTGCCAGCCTCTGGACTAGCGGGGGCCAAGAGACCCAGTACTTC. It is translated as CASLWTSGGQETQYF.

V and J are TRBV7-9 and TRBJ1-3; no firm D call. The germline CDR1 and CDR2 sequences are SEHNR and FQNEAQ (reference sequence). The germline V and J ends were trimmed by 4 bases and 0 bases, with 10 bases remaining between them. This CDR3 has 15 residues. This CDR3 reads CASSYRERSGNTIYF. The CDR3 DNA reads TGTGCCAGCAGCTACAGAGAACGCTCTGGAAACACCATATATTTT.

The V and J genes are TRBV18 and TRBJ1-5; D is perhaps TRBD1 (6 bases). Trimming cost V 3 bases and J 6 bases, with 15 bases left between them. The CDR3 consists of 15 residues. CDR1 and CDR2 (germline): KGHSH, LQKENI. The CDR3: CASSPDTGSGQPQHF. The CDR3 DNA sequence: TGTGCCAGCTCACCGGATACAGGGTCAGGTCAGCCCCAGCATTTT.

The chain has TRBV7-3 and TRBJ2-1, with a possible D match to TRBD2 (6 bases). This CDR3 has 14 amino acids. CDR1 and CDR2 from the germline V gene are SGHTA and FQGTGA. The V end lost 5 bases, the J end lost 6 bases, and 14 bases lay between the germline ends. CDR3 sequence: CASSPQGGINEQFF. The CDR3 DNA sequence: TGTGCCAGCAGCCCTCAGGGCGGGATCAATGAGCAGTTCTTC.

The gene calls are TRBV9 and TRBJ1-1, with 8 bases lining up with TRBD1. Trimming cost V 0 bases and J 6 bases; bases outside gene matches: 7. The length of the CDR3 is 15 residues. Looked up from germline, CDR1 is SGDLS and CDR2 is YYNGEE. DNA for the CDR3: TGTGCCAGCAGCGTAGGTACCGACAGGGGCGCTGAAGCTTTCTTT. This translates into CASSVGTDRGAEAFF.

This clone was observed a single time. The V gene is TRBV5-4, the J gene TRBJ1-1; 9 positions match TRBD1. There are 16 residues in the CDR3. The germline V gene encodes CDR1 SGHNT and CDR2 YYREEE (reference sequence). The trim removed 2 bases at V and 0 bases at J, leaving 5 bases unmatched. The CDR3 reads CASSLGQGNMNTEAFF. Written as DNA, the CDR3 is TGTGCCAGCAGCTTAGGACAGGGGAATATGAACACTGAAGCTTTCTTT.